This entry lists 11 T cell receptor beta chains sequenced from one sample in a study of cytomegalovirus exposure and HLA in healthy donors. The PCR had 60 Vbeta and 13 Jbeta primers. Profiled with immunoSEQ multiplex PCR; TCRdb holds only in-frame clones, not every one. Of 60,000 to 70,000 clones listed, more than 70% were seen once; the top ten hold roughly 23%. Sequencing was carried out using PBMCs. These receptors all stem from a woman aged 40 to 55 in good health and CMV-seropositive.

This chain joins TRBV7-9 and TRBJ2-2; D gene unclear. From germline, CDR1 is SEHNR and CDR2 FQNEAQ (reference sequence). Trimming left V 1 base short and J 1 base short, with 4 bases between. The CDR3 has 14 amino acids. The CDR3 spells CASSLDRNTGELFF. Here the CDR3 DNA reads TGTGCCAGCAGCTTAGACAGGAACACCGGGGAGCTGTTTTTT.

Written as DNA, the CDR3 is TGTGCCAGCAGTGAGAACAGCCTCAACACTGAAGCTTTCTTT. Translating gives CASSENSLNTEAFF. This sequence joins TRBV2 and TRBJ1-1; no clear D gene. Germline lookup yields CDR1 SNHLY and CDR2 FYNNEI. This CDR3 is built from 14 residues. Deletions cut 3 bases from V and 2 bases from J, with 10 bases between.

This clone has a handful of counts. The chain recombines TRBV6-5 with TRBJ1-2, with TRBD1 as a possible D gene (6 bases). Germline CDR1 reads MNHEY; CDR2 reads SVGAGI. The ends were cut back, 10 bases at V and 4 bases at J, with 16 bases in the middle. The CDR3 loop spans 13 amino acids. CDR3 in amino acids: CATIGGEPYGYTF. The CDR3 region has the DNA TGTGCCACCATAGGGGGGGAACCCTATGGCTACACCTTC.

J is TRBJ1-2 and V is TRBV4-3; 8 positions match TRBD1. Germline values: CDR1 LGHNA, CDR2 YSLEER. The CDR3 totals 17 residues. J gave up 4 bases and V 0 bases, and 10 bases lay outside the gene matches. This CDR3 is CASSQESQGAFSYGYTF. The CDR3 DNA follows: TGCGCCAGCAGCCAAGAAAGTCAGGGGGCTTTCTCCTATGGCTACACCTTC.

The chain couples TRBV29-1 to TRBJ2-7, with 9 bases that match TRBD1. Germline CDR1 and CDR2: SQVTM and ANQGSEA. The CDR3 loop spans 13 amino acids. V gave up 1 base and J gave up 3 bases; unmatched junction bases: 1. The CDR3 reads CSVEADRGYEQYF. Written as DNA, the CDR3 is TGCAGCGTTGAAGCGGACAGGGGCTACGAGCAGTACTTC.

This clone is a singleton in its sample. This chain links TRBV19 with TRBJ1-1, with no clear D. Trimming cost V 6 bases and J 4 bases, with 12 bases left between them. CDR1 and CDR2 (germline): LNHDA, SQIVND (reference sequence). The CDR3 contains 13 residues. The DNA for the CDR3 is TGTGCCAGTAGCTTAAAGCCGGGCACTGAAGCTTTCTTT. Amino acid sequence: CASSLKPGTEAFF.

This clone came up a few times. This rearrangement joins TRBV19 to TRBJ1-1, with TRBD1 matching over 10 bases. The V segment lost 2 bases and the J segment 2 bases; nucleotides outside the gene matches: 20. This CDR3 comprises 21 residues. CDR1 is LNHDA and CDR2 is SQIVND in the germline V gene (reference sequence). CDR3 nucleotides: TGTGCCAGTAGTATAAGCCTCTATAAGGGGACAGGGGAGGGAAGCAACACTGAAGCTTTCTTT. Translating gives CASSISLYKGTGEGSNTEAFF. Complete variable domain (other parts from reference TRBV19 and TRBJ1-1): DGGITQSPKYLFRKEGQNVTLSCEQNLNHDAMYWYRQDPGQGLRLIYYSQIVNDFQKGDIAEGYSVSREKKESFPLTVTSAQKNPTAFYLCASSISLYKGTGEGSNTEAFFGQGTRLTVV.

The rearrangement uses TRBV6-1 and TRBJ1-5; a weak D match, TRBD1 (6 bases). Trimming stripped 6 bases from V and 4 bases from J, with 13 bases between. The V gene's germline CDR1 is MNHNS and CDR2 SASEGT. There are 14 residues in the CDR3. The CDR3 coding sequence is TGTGCCAGCAGGGGCCAGGGGACGAATCAGCCCCAGCATTTT. Residues: CASRGQGTNQPQHF.

The gene calls are TRBV11-2 and TRBJ1-1, with D tentatively TRBD1 (6 bases). CDR1 is SGHAT and CDR2 is FQNNGV in the germline V gene. The CDR3 extends over 13 amino acids. The V gene lost 3 bases and the J gene lost 2 bases, with 7 bases spanning the gap. In DNA form, the CDR3 reads TGTGCCAGCAGCTTCAGGGGAAACACTGAAGCTTTCTTT. Amino acid sequence: CASSFRGNTEAFF.

This clone was seen once. J is TRBJ2-5 and V is TRBV18; D is unresolved. V lost 0 bases, J lost 5 bases, and 4 bases lay in between. The CDR3 covers 12 residues. The V gene's germline CDR1 is KGHSH and CDR2 LQKENI. In DNA form, the CDR3 reads TGTGCCAGCTCACCACCGGCCGAGACCCAGTACTTC. Translation: CASSPPAETQYF.

The chain uses TRBV30 and TRBJ2-7; D is perhaps TRBD2 (5 bases). Germline V lookup: CDR1 GTSNPN, CDR2 SVGIG (reference sequence). The CDR3 is 14 amino acids. V lost 3 bases to trimming and J lost 2 bases, with 14 bases between them. The CDR3 loop reads CAWSSSGFPYEQYF. The CDR3 coding sequence is TGTGCCTGGAGCAGTTCGGGGTTTCCCTACGAGCAGTACTTC.